This T cell receptor beta chain was retrieved from a study of shared clonotypes between healthy human individuals. TCRdb keeps only in-frame clones here, not all; method: immunoSEQ multiplex PCR. The sample has 2 million to 2.5 million clones; more than 80% are singletons. V was clipped by 4 bases and J by 13 bases; unmatched bases: 13. The CDR3 sequence is 14 residues long. From germline, CDR1 is MGHRA and CDR2 YSYEKL. Study results and caveats: What naive subsets generally showed was a larger estimated richness than memory subsets showed. Researchers sampled blood only, noting tissue repertoires likely differ.

As to this clone: What it recognizes is unknown.

Sequenced: naive CD4+ T cells from PBMCs. Stated subset: CD45RA+ positively selected. The sequence came from a man between 18 and 35 years old in good health. Some clones in this sample may be carry-over from other donors' samples. The gene calls are TRBV4-1 and TRBJ2-7; 10 bases agree with TRBD1. Here the CDR3 DNA reads TGCGCCAGCAGCCCCACGGGAAGGGGACAGGGGACTTACTTC. This translates into CASSPTGRGQGTYF.